The table lists the clone carrying this T cell receptor beta chain with a few counts. Antigen specificity is unknown. Time point described: sample taken at primary tumor resection. Whole RNA was taken from tumor, nontumor lung or frozen PBMC; it was then sequenced unsorted. The sample comes from a study of spatial heterogeneity in lung cancer. Findings of the study overall: Resection saw ubiquitous expanded tumor TCRs appear in blood more than follow-up did.

The study tagged each TCR cDNA molecule with a unique molecular identifier. TCRdb re-derived calls from the 5' RACE reads in MiXCR, one entry per CDR3 protein. The sample carries roughly 79,000 distinct CDR3 sequences, roughly an eighth recorded once. This TCR came from a male donor with early-stage non-small cell lung cancer. Sequenced material: PBMCs, taken at surgery.

CDR3 DNA sequence: TGTGCCAGCAGCTCTTTCGAACACGGGCGCCACTATGGCTACACCTTC. Translated: CASSSFEHGRHYGYTF. V gene TRBV5-6 combines with J gene TRBJ1-2; the D is unclear. The germline V gene encodes CDR1 SGHDT and CDR2 YYEEEE. V lost 3 bases and J lost 3, with 18 bases in between. This CDR3 comprises 16 residues. Combining the CDR3 with reference TRBV5-6 and TRBJ1-2 gives the whole variable domain DAGVTQSPTHLIKTRGQQVTLRCSPKSGHDTVSWYQQALGQGPQFIFQYYEEEERQRGNFPDRFSGHQFPNYSSELNVNALLLGDSALYLCASSSFEHGRHYGYTFGSGTRLTVV.